Listed here are 29 T cell receptor beta chains from one sample, sequenced in a study of blood T cell repertoires in COVID-19. Repertoires were generated with immunoSEQ multiplex PCR, while TCRdb's copy carries only in-frame clones and drops some. The sample has about 400,000 clones; roughly 88% are singletons. The sample was PBMCs or T cells enriched from blood (not recorded which). The receptors stem from a woman between 35 and 50 years old with acute COVID-19.

The genes are TRBV2 and TRBJ2-3; 10 nucleotides line up with TRBD2. There are 15 residues in the CDR3. The germline V gene has CDR1 SNHLY and CDR2 FYNNEI. The V segment lost 9 bases and the J segment 2 bases; nucleotides outside the gene matches: 8. CDR3 protein: CARRASGGSTDTQYF. As DNA, the CDR3 is TGTGCCAGGAGAGCTAGCGGGGGTTCCACAGATACGCAGTATTTT.

V gene TRBV29-1 combines with J gene TRBJ1-1; 8 bases match TRBD1. The germline V gene encodes CDR1 SQVTM and CDR2 ANQGSEA. V lost 7 bases and J lost 12; bases outside the gene matches: 7. This CDR3 comprises 10 residues. The CDR3 DNA sequence: TGCAGCGCCAGACAGGGGAGGACTTTCTTT. Amino acid sequence: CSARQGRTFF.

This clone has a single count. The chain links TRBV18 to TRBJ1-2; maybe TRBD1 (6 bases). This CDR3 comprises 14 residues. Trimming took off 3 bases at V and 4 bases at J, with 12 bases between the two ends. In germline, CDR1 is KGHSH, CDR2 LQKENI. This CDR3 reads CASSPGRGTYGYTF. Written as DNA, the CDR3 is TGTGCCAGCTCACCGGGCAGGGGAACCTATGGCTACACCTTC.

J is TRBJ1-5 and V is TRBV7-9; 7 nucleotides align to TRBD1. V lost 4 bases to trimming and J lost 3 bases; unmatched junction nucleotides: 12. The CDR3 is made up of 17 amino acids. Germline V lookup: CDR1 SEHNR, CDR2 FQNEAQ (reference sequence). In DNA, the CDR3 is TGTGCCAGCAGCTCCAGCGACGGGACAGAACTCAATCAGCCCCAGCATTTT. Amino acid sequence: CASSSSDGTELNQPQHF. The complete variable domain, with remaining parts taken from reference TRBV7-9 and TRBJ1-5, reads DTGVSQNPRHKITKRGQNVTFRCDPISEHNRLYWYRQTLGQGPEFLTYFQNEAQLEKSRLLSDRFSAERPKGSFSTLEIQRTEQGDSAMYLCASSSSDGTELNQPQHFGDGTRLSIL.

The chain employs TRBV6-5 and TRBJ2-1, with 7 bases aligning to TRBD1. V was clipped by 7 bases and J by 1 base; unmatched bases: 7. The CDR3 totals 15 residues. The germline CDR1 and CDR2 sequences are MNHEY and SVGAGI. Here the CDR3 DNA reads TGTGCCAGCAATATAAAGGGACAGTCCTACAATGAGCAGTTCTTC. Translation: CASNIKGQSYNEQFF.

The genes are TRBV4-2 and TRBJ2-7, with no clear D. V lost 0 bases and J lost 2, with 8 bases in between. Per germline, CDR1 LGHNA and CDR2 YNFKEQ. The CDR3 is made up of 14 amino acids. The CDR3: CASSQDRLPYEQYF. The CDR3 DNA reads TGTGCCAGCAGCCAAGACAGACTCCCCTACGAGCAGTACTTC.

This clone was detected only a few times. The rearrangement links TRBV2 to TRBJ1-6; D gene unclear. The germline V gene encodes CDR1 SNHLY and CDR2 FYNNEI. The germline V and J ends were trimmed by 7 bases and 7 bases, with 14 bases remaining between them. The CDR3 has 14 amino acids. The CDR3 spells CASKVSQKNSPLHF. Written as DNA, the CDR3 is TGTGCCAGCAAAGTGTCTCAGAAAAATTCACCCCTCCACTTT. The full variable domain, rest sourced from reference TRBV2 and TRBJ1-6, is EPEVTQTPSHQVTQMGQEVILRCVPISNHLYFYWYRQILGQKVEFLVSFYNNEISEKSEIFDDQFSVERPDGSNFTLKIRSTKLEDSAMYFCASKVSQKNSPLHFGNGTRLTVT.

The rearrangement links TRBV6-6 to TRBJ2-5; TRBD2 aligns across 7 bases. The CDR3 is 15 residues long. The germline CDR1 and CDR2 sequences are MNHNY and SVGAGI (reference sequence). Trimming at V came to 8 bases and at J to 1 base, leaving 10 bases not matched to a gene. The CDR3 reads CASRIAGDGQETQYF. The CDR3 bases are TGTGCCAGCCGCATAGCGGGCGACGGCCAAGAGACCCAGTACTTC.

The V gene is TRBV11-2, the J gene TRBJ1-2; 7 nucleotides line up with TRBD1. J lost 3 bases, V lost 6 bases, and 7 bases had no gene match. Germline CDR1 reads SGHAT; CDR2 reads FQNNGV. The CDR3 has 14 amino acids. The CDR3 coding sequence is TGTGCCAGCAGAACAAACAGGGGTCACTATGGCTACACCTTC. This gives the protein CASRTNRGHYGYTF.

This clone was seen a few times. This chain connects TRBV7-9 to TRBJ2-3; weak D call: TRBD2 (7 bases). Trimming stripped 5 bases from V and 5 bases from J, with 17 bases between. Germline CDR1 and CDR2: SEHNR and FQNEAQ (reference sequence). The CDR3 extends over 15 amino acids. Here the CDR3 reads CASSPRGGAGDTQYF. The CDR3 nucleotides read TGTGCCAGCAGCCCCCGTGGGGGGGCCGGAGATACGCAGTATTTT.

V is TRBV10-2 and J is TRBJ1-5; 7 nucleotides agree with TRBD1. The CDR3 runs to 16 residues. Germline lookup yields CDR1 WSHSY and CDR2 SAAADI. V was pared by 2 bases and J by 1 base, with 5 bases of the junction left unmatched. The CDR3 loop reads CASSETDRFSNQPQHF. The CDR3 DNA is TGCGCCAGCAGTGAGACGGACAGGTTCAGCAATCAGCCCCAGCATTTT.

The chain recombines TRBV5-1 with TRBJ2-3, with 7 bases fitting TRBD1. Germline CDR1 SGHRS, CDR2 YFSETQ. The CDR3 totals 14 residues. V trimming: 1 base; J trimming: 11 bases; junction bases outside the gene matches: 10. The CDR3: CASSLQPGGIGQYF. In nucleotides, the CDR3 is TGCGCCAGCAGCTTGCAGCCAGGGGGTATAGGGCAGTATTTT.

The genes are TRBV6-1 and TRBJ1-6; D unclear. This CDR3 is 14 amino acids long. V shed 1 base and J shed 10 bases, with 11 bases lying between them. Germline-derived CDR1 and CDR2 are MNHNS and SASEGT. The CDR3 DNA sequence: TGTGCCAGCAGTGAAGTGAGGTATCGATCACCCCTCCACTTT. It specifies CASSEVRYRSPLHF.

V is TRBV9 and J is TRBJ2-5; 7 bases are a match to TRBD2. The V gene end was trimmed by 0 bases and the J gene end by 0 bases; junction bases not matched to a gene: 2. CDR1 is SGDLS, CDR2 YYNGEE, per germline. This CDR3 has 15 amino acids. This chain's CDR3 is CASSVGGGYQETQYF. In nucleotides, the CDR3 is TGTGCCAGCAGCGTAGGCGGGGGATACCAAGAGACCCAGTACTTC.

V usage is TRBV30 and J usage is TRBJ1-5; 10 nucleotides align to TRBD1. This CDR3 is 16 amino acids long. The trim removed 0 bases at V and 7 bases at J, leaving 9 bases unmatched. CDR1 is GTSNPN and CDR2 is SVGIG in the germline V gene (reference sequence). The CDR3 loop reads CAWSVRDRGRGQPQHF. The CDR3 nucleotides are TGTGCCTGGAGTGTACGGGACAGGGGTCGTGGGCAGCCCCAGCATTTT.

The chain has TRBV10-3 and TRBJ2-7, with TRBD1 matching over 12 bases. Unmatched junction bases numbered 6, after V lost 10 bases and J lost 2 bases. The CDR3 is made up of 14 amino acids. Looked up from germline, CDR1 is ENHRY and CDR2 is SYGVKD. The CDR3 is CATKGTGGPYEQYF. CDR3 in DNA: TGTGCCACCAAAGGGACAGGGGGCCCCTACGAGCAGTACTTC.

J is TRBJ1-1 and V is TRBV9, with a weak D call TRBD1 (5 bases). V lost 2 bases, J lost 2 bases, and 13 bases lay in between. CDR3 length: 15 residues. Germline assignment: CDR1 SGDLS and CDR2 YYNGEE. Here the CDR3 reads CASSVAWGGNTEAFF. DNA for the CDR3: TGTGCCAGCAGCGTGGCGTGGGGGGGTAACACTGAAGCTTTCTTT. Supplemented by reference TRBV9 and TRBJ1-1, the full variable domain reads DSGVTQTPKHLITATGQRVTLRCSPRSGDLSVYWYQQSLDQGLQFLIQYYNGEERAKGNILERFSAQQFPDLHSELNLSSLELGDSALYFCASSVAWGGNTEAFFGQGTRLTVV.

This chain links TRBV4-1 with TRBJ1-4; TRBD1 might be the D (6 bases). With 4 bases removed from V and 5 bases from J, the gap between germline ends came to 14 bases. Germline loops: CDR1 MGHRA, CDR2 YSYEKL. The CDR3 has 15 amino acids. Here the CDR3 reads CASSPPGGGNEKLFF. For the CDR3, the DNA is TGCGCCAGCAGCCCGCCGGGGGGCGGAAATGAAAAACTGTTTTTT.

This chain connects TRBV2 to TRBJ2-5, with TRBD2 identical over 8 bases. The germline V gene has CDR1 SNHLY and CDR2 FYNNEI. This CDR3 has 13 amino acids. After removal of 10 bases from V and 0 bases from J, the junction contained 4 bases not matched to a gene. The CDR3 nucleotides are TGTGCCACATCGGGGGGGTACCAAGAGACCCAGTACTTC. As protein: CATSGGYQETQYF.

The V and J genes are TRBV21-1 and TRBJ2-7; the table's D call, TRBD1, was not checked against the DNA. TRBV21-1 is designated a pseudogene. CDR3 length equals 11 residues. DNA for the CDR3: TGTGCCAGCATCCCAGGCCGCGAGCAGTACTTC. Its protein is CASIPGREQYF.

This clone has only a few counts. The rearrangement joins TRBV19 to TRBJ1-6; D unclear. Germline loops: CDR1 LNHDA, CDR2 SQIVND (reference sequence). This CDR3 has 12 residues. Trimming stripped 5 bases from V and 8 bases from J, with 7 bases between. CDR3 DNA: TGTGCCAGTAGTCAGCGCGATTCACCCCTCCACTTT. Its translation: CASSQRDSPLHF.

This chain joins TRBV30 and TRBJ2-5, with 9 bases fitting TRBD1. The ends lost 0 bases at V and 5 bases at J; junction bases unmatched: 1. This CDR3 spans 13 amino acids. Germline values: CDR1 GTSNPN, CDR2 SVGIG (reference sequence). This chain's CDR3 is CAWSVGQGETQYF. CDR3 bases: TGTGCCTGGAGTGTAGGACAGGGGGAGACCCAGTACTTC.

The V and J genes are TRBV5-1 and TRBJ1-1; D is uncertain. CDR1 and CDR2 (germline): SGHRS, YFSETQ. The CDR3 loop spans 13 amino acids. Trimming took off 1 base at V and 5 bases at J, with 9 bases between the two ends. CDR3 coding DNA: TGCGCCAGCAGCTTGACAGTTTTTACTGAAGCTTTCTTT. It yields the protein CASSLTVFTEAFF.

CDR3 coding DNA: TGTGCCAGCAGCTTGACCTTTTTTTCCCAGGGGGCCTATAATTCACCCCTCCACTTT. Protein sequence: CASSLTFFSQGAYNSPLHF. The rearrangement joins TRBV5-8 to TRBJ1-6, with TRBD1 matching over 7 bases. The CDR3 has 19 residues. V was clipped by 1 base and J by 2 bases; unmatched bases: 12. CDR1 and CDR2 from the germline V gene are SGHTS and YDEGEE.

The J gene is TRBJ1-3, the V gene TRBV10-1; D is perhaps TRBD1 (6 bases). Trimming removed 1 base from V and 4 bases from J, with 14 bases in between. The CDR3 contains 16 residues. Germline V lookup: CDR1 WNHNN, CDR2 SYGVQD (reference sequence). The CDR3 region has the DNA TGCGCCAGCAGTGAGTTCCGGACAGCCTCGGGAAACACCATATATTTT. Its translation is CASSEFRTASGNTIYF.

With respect to this clone: The identical CDR3 is also encoded by other nucleotide sequences in the sample. The CDR3 DNA reads as TGCGCCAGCAGCTTGGGGGAGTCCTACGAGCAGTACTTC. As protein: CASSLGESYEQYF. This chain joins TRBV5-1 and TRBJ2-7; a possible D gene is TRBD2 (5 bases). The V end was cut by 0 bases, the J end by 1 base, with 5 bases between. CDR1 and CDR2 (germline): SGHRS, YFSETQ. The CDR3 is made up of 13 amino acids.

The gene calls are TRBV6-9 and TRBJ2-7, with 10 nucleotides matching TRBD1. The germline gives CDR1 MNHGY, CDR2 SVAAGI. J gave up 5 bases and V 0 bases, and 7 bases lay outside the gene matches. The CDR3 sequence is 16 residues long. As DNA, the CDR3 is TGTGCCAGCAGTTATTCGTTGGACAGGGGGTTCAACGAGCAGTACTTC. Translated, it gives CASSYSLDRGFNEQYF.

The chain recombines TRBV29-1 with TRBJ1-1; 9 nucleotides align to TRBD1. The V and J ends lost 5 bases and 0 bases, in that order; junction bases with no gene match: 7. CDR3 length equals 15 residues. Germline CDR1 SQVTM, CDR2 ANQGSEA. The CDR3 nucleotides read TGCAGCGTTCAAAAGACAGGGGGGTTGAACACTGAAGCTTTCTTT. It specifies CSVQKTGGLNTEAFF.

The chain has TRBV9 and TRBJ2-1; possible D gene TRBD2, 6 bases. V dropped 2 bases and J dropped 9 bases, with 18 bases sitting between them. This CDR3 has 15 amino acids. Germline CDR1 reads SGDLS; CDR2 reads YYNGEE. DNA of the CDR3: TGTGCCAGCAGCGTCGGTGTCGGACTGGGAGGTGAGCAGTTCTTC. This codes for CASSVGVGLGGEQFF.